Below are 4 T cell receptor beta chains sequenced from a single sample in a study of T cells in women clearing cervical HPV infection. Sequencing used immunoSEQ multiplex PCR; TCRdb keeps in-frame clones, though not all of them. Recorded here are about 30,000 clones; the top ten clones represent 15% to 20%. Specimen: blood buffy coat. These receptors all stem from a woman between 18 and 70 years old with a cervical HPV16 infection that either progressed to CIN3+ or cleared (not recorded which).

As regards this clone: The read stops 3 residues short of the end of the CDR3; the missing end is completed from the germline J gene. The chain recombines TRBV7-8 with TRBJ1-2; perhaps TRBD1 as D (5 bases). Trimming removed 3 bases at V and 0 bases at J, with 8 bases between. Germline V lookup: CDR1 SGHVS, CDR2 FQNEAQ. The length of the CDR3 is 14 residues. CDR3 DNA, as far as it was read: TGTGCCAGCAGCTTGACAGTAGCTAACTATGGC. This encodes CASSLTVANYG. The entire CDR3 sequence reads CASSLTVANYGYTF.

Regarding this clone: The read stops 3 residues short of the end of the CDR3; the missing end is completed from the germline J gene. J is TRBJ2-1 and V is TRBV2, with TRBD1 matching 10 bases. Germline V gives CDR1 SNHLY, CDR2 FYNNEI. The J segment lost 7 bases and the V segment lost 6 bases, leaving 12 bases of the junction unmatched. The CDR3 contains 16 residues. Partial CDR3 DNA: TGTGCCAGCAGCCCCTTAGGACAGGGGGGTGAAAATGAG. This encodes CASSPLGQGGENE. The CDR3 in its entirety is CASSPLGQGGENEQFF.

A note on this clone: The sequence runs out 3 residues before the end of the CDR3; the remainder is reconstructed from the germline J gene. The V call is TRBV12-3 or TRBV12-4, the J call TRBJ2-7; 13 nucleotides line up with TRBD2. J was trimmed by 4 bases and V by 1 base; bases with no gene match: 4. This CDR3 spans 16 amino acids. CDR3: CASSLGTSGGPYEQYF. The sequenced part of the CDR3 DNA is TGTGCCAGCAGTTTAGGGACTAGCGGGGGCCCTTACGAG.

The CDR3 bases that were read are TGTGCCAGCAGTGAAAGGGGTCCCCATGCAACTAATGAAAAG. Protein sequence: CASSERGPHATNEK. The full-length CDR3 reads as CASSERGPHATNEKLFF. V usage is TRBV6-1 and J usage is TRBJ2-2; D perhaps matches TRBD1 (5 bases). From the germline J gene comes the end of the CDR3, since the read stops 3 residues before it. From germline, CDR1 is MNHNS and CDR2 SASEGT. The CDR3 spans 17 residues.